This T cell receptor (beta chain) comes out of a study of Tregs in tolerant kidney transplant recipients. Study results and caveats: Validation in larger populations is needed because few patients were studied. The most relevant donor-specific Treg TCRbeta repertoire apparently came from expansion with activated donor B cells.

This clone was found once. As yet, its antigen is unknown. TCRdb keeps only in-frame clones here, not all; method: immunoSEQ multiplex PCR. The sample holds 69,000 or so clones, around 90% seen once. This CDR3 contains 16 residues. V lost 7 bases, J lost 5 bases, and 14 bases stayed unmatched. CDR1 and CDR2 (germline): MDHEN, SYDVKM. The rearrangement links TRBV28 to TRBJ2-5, with TRBD2 matching over 9 bases. The sequenced sample was CD4+ T cells from blood, obtained before the transplant. This sequence was found in a human donor who received a combined kidney and bone marrow transplant. The CDR3 nucleotides are TGTGCCAGCATCCATCGCCTAAGCGGGAGGCGTGAGACCCAGTACTTC. Translating it yields CASIHRLSGRRETQYF.